The source of this T cell receptor (beta chain) is a study of identifying expanded T cells in peripheral blood. During the collection period, no donor immune events like infections were recorded. TCRdb's copy holds only in-frame clones and misses some; the assay was immunoSEQ multiplex PCR. The table has about 78,000 clones, roughly 86% seen once. In germline, CDR1 is LGHNA, CDR2 YSLEER. V lost 0 bases and J lost 0; bases outside the gene matches: 11. This CDR3 has 18 residues. This sequence originates from a person aged 18 to 70 in good health. Sample: blood. V and J are TRBV4-3 and TRBJ2-7, with 7 nucleotides matching TRBD1. CDR3 sequence (DNA): TGCGCCAGCAGCCAAGATAGTTTGGACAGGACCTTCTCCTACGAGCAGTACTTC. Translating gives CASSQDSLDRTFSYEQYF.